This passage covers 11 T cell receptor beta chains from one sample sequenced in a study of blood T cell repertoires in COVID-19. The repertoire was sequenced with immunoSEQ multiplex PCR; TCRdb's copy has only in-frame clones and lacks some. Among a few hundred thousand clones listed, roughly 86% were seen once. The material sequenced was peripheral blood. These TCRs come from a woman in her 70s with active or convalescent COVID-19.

DNA for the CDR3: TGCGCCAGCAGCCAATCCACAGGGGTCGGGTATGGCTACACCTTC. Translating it yields CASSQSTGVGYGYTF. The chain carries TRBV4-3 and TRBJ1-2; 7 bases are shared with TRBD1. This CDR3 has 15 residues. CDR1 and CDR2 from the germline V gene are LGHNA and YSLEER. J was trimmed by 5 bases and V by 2 bases; bases with no gene match: 8.

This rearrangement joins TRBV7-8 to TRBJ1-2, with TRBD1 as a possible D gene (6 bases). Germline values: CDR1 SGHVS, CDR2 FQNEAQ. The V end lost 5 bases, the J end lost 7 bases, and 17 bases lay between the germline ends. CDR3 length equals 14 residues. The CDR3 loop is CASSPRQGSSGYTF. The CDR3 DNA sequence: TGTGCCAGCAGCCCCCGGCAGGGGAGTTCTGGCTACACCTTC.

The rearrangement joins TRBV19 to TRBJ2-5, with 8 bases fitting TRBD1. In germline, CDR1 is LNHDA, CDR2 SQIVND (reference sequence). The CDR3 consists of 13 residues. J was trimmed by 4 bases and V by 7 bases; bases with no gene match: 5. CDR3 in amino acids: CASKQGGRETQYF. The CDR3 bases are TGTGCCAGTAAACAGGGGGGTCGAGAGACCCAGTACTTC.

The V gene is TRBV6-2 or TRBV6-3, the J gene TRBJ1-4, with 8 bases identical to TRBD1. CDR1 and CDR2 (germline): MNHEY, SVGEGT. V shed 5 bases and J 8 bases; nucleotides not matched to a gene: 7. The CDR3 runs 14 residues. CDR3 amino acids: CASSRTGGYEKLFF. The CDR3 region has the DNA TGTGCCAGCAGTCGAACAGGGGGTTACGAAAAACTGTTTTTT.

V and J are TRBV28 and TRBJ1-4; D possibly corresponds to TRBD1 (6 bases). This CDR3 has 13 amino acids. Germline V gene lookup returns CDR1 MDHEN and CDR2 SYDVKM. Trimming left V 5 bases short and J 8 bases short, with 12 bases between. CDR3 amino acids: CASSTGGLEKLFF. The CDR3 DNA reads TGTGCCAGCAGTACCGGGGGGCTCGAAAAACTGTTTTTT.

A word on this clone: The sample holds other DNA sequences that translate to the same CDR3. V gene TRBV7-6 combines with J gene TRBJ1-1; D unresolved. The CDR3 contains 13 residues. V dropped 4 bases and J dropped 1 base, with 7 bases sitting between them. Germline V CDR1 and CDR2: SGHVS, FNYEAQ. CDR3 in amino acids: CASSSQENTEAFF. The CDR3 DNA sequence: TGTGCCAGCAGCTCGCAGGAGAACACTGAAGCTTTCTTT.

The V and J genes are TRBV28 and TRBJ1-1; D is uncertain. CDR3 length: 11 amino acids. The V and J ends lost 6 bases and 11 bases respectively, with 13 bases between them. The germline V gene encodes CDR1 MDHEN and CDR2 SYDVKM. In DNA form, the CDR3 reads TGTGCCAGCAGCCTACTAAGCGTGGCTTTCTTT. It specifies CASSLLSVAFF.

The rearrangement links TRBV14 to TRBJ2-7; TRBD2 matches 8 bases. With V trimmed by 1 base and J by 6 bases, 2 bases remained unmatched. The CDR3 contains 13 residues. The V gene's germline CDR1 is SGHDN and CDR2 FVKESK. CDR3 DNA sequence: TGTGCCAGCAGCCAAGTTCGGGGGGGCGAGCAGTACTTC. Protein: CASSQVRGGEQYF.

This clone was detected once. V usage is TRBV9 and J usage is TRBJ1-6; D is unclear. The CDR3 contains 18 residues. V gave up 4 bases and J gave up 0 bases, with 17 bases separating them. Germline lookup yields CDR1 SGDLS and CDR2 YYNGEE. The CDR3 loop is CASSLDTGRGSYNSPLHF. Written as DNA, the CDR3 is TGTGCCAGCAGCTTAGACACGGGCCGGGGCTCCTATAATTCACCCCTCCACTTT.

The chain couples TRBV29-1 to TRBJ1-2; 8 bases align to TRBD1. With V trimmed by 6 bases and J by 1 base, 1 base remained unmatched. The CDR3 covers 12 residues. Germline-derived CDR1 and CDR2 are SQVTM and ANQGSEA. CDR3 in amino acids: CSVGQVNYGYTF. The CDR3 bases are TGCAGCGTGGGACAGGTTAACTATGGCTACACCTTC.

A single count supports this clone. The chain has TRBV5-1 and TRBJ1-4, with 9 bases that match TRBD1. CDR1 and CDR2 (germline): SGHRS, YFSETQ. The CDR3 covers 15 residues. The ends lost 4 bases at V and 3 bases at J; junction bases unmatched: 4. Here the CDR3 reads CASSIGDRANEKLFF. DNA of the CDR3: TGCGCCAGCAGCATAGGGGACAGGGCTAATGAAAAACTGTTTTTT.